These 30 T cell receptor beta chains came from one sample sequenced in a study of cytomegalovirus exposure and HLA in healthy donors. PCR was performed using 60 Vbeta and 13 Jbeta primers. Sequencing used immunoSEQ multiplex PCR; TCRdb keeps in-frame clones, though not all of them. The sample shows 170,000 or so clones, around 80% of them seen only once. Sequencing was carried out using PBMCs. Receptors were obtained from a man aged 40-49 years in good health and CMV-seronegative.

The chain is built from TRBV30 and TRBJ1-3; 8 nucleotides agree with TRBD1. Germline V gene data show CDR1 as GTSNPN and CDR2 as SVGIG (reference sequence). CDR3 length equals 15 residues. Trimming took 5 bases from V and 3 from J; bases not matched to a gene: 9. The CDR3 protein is CAWGTQGARGNTIYF. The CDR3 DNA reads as TGTGCCTGGGGAACCCAGGGGGCTCGTGGAAACACCATATATTTT.

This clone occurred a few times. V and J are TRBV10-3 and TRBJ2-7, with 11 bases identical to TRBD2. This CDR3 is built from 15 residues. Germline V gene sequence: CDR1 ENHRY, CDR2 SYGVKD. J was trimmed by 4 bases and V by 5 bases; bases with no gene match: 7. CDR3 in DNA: TGTGCCATCAGTCCTACTAGCGGGAGAGATTACGAGCAGTACTTC. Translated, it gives CAISPTSGRDYEQYF.

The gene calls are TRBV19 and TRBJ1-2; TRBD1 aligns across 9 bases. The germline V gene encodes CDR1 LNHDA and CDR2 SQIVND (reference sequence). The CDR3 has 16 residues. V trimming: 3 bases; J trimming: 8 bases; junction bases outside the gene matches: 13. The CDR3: CASSIKKPGQGSGYTF. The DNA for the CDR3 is TGTGCCAGTAGTATCAAAAAACCGGGACAGGGATCCGGCTACACCTTC. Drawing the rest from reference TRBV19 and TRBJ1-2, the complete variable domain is DGGITQSPKYLFRKEGQNVTLSCEQNLNHDAMYWYRQDPGQGLRLIYYSQIVNDFQKGDIAEGYSVSREKKESFPLTVTSAQKNPTAFYLCASSIKKPGQGSGYTFGSGTRLTVV.

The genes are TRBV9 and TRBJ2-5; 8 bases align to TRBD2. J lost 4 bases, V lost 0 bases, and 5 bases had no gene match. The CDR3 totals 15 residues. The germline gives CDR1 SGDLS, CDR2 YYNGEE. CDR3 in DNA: TGTGCCAGCAGCGTAGGTAGCGGGGAGGGAGAGACCCAGTACTTC. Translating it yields CASSVGSGEGETQYF. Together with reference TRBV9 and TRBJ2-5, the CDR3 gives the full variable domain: DSGVTQTPKHLITATGQRVTLRCSPRSGDLSVYWYQQSLDQGLQFLIQYYNGEERAKGNILERFSAQQFPDLHSELNLSSLELGDSALYFCASSVGSGEGETQYFGPGTRLLVL.

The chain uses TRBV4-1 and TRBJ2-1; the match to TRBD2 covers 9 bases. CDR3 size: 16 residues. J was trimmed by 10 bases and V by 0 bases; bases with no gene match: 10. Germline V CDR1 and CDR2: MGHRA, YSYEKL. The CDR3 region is CASSQDRGASGGEQFF. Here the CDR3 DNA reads TGCGCCAGCAGCCAAGATCGGGGCGCGAGCGGGGGGGAGCAGTTCTTC.

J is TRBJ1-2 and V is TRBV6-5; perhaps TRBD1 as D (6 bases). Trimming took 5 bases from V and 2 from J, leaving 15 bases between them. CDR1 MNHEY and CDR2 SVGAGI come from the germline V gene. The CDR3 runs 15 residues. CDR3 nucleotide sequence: TGTGCCAGCAGTGGACCGGGACAAATAAACTATGGCTACACCTTC. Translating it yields CASSGPGQINYGYTF.

The CDR3 nucleotides are TGTGCCAGCAGCTCCCGCCGGACAGGAAAGGCGGGTTGGGAAGAGACCCAGTACTTC. This translates into CASSSRRTGKAGWEETQYF. The chain joins TRBV9 to TRBJ2-5; 7 bases match TRBD1. The CDR3 is 19 residues long. CDR1 and CDR2 (germline): SGDLS, YYNGEE. The trim removed 4 bases at V and 3 bases at J, leaving 21 bases unmatched.

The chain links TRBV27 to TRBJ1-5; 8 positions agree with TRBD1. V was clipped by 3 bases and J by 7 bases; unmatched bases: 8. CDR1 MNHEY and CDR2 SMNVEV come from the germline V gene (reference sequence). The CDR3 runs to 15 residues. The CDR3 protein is CASSFYRGKGQPQHF. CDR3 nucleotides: TGTGCCAGCAGTTTTTACAGGGGGAAGGGACAGCCCCAGCATTTT.

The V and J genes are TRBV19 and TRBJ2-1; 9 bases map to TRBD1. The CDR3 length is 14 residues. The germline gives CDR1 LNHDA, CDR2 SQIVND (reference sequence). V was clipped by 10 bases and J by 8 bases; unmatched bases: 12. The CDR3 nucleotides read TGTGCCACCTCCCGGGACAGGGTTTCGGATGAGCAGTTCTTC. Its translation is CATSRDRVSDEQFF.

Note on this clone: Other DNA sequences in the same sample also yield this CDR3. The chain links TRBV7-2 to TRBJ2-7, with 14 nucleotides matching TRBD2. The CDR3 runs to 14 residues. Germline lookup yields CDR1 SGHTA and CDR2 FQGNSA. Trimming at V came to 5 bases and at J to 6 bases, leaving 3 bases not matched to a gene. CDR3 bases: TGTGCCAGCAGCCCGGGACTAGCGGGGGTCGAGCAGTACTTC. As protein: CASSPGLAGVEQYF. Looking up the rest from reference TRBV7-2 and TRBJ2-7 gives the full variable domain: GAGVSQSPSNKVTEKGKDVELRCDPISGHTALYWYRQSLGQGLEFLIYFQGNSAPDKSGLPSDRFSAERTGGSVSTLTIQRTQQEDSAVYLCASSPGLAGVEQYFGPGTRLTVT.

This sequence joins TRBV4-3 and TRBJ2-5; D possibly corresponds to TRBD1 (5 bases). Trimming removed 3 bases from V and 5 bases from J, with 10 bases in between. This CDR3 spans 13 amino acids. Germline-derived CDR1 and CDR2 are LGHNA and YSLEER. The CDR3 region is CASSQDKSETQYF. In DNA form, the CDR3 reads TGCGCCAGCAGCCAGGACAAGTCGGAGACCCAGTACTTC.

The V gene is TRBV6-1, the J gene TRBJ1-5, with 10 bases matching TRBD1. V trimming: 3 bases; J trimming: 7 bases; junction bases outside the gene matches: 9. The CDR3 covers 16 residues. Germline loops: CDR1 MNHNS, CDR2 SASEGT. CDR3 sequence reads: CASSEWGQGIGQPQHF. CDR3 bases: TGTGCCAGCAGTGAGTGGGGACAGGGGATAGGACAGCCCCAGCATTTT.

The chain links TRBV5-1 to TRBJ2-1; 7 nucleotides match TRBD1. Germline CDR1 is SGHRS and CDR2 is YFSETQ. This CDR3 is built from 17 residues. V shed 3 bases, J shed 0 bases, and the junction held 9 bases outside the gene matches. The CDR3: CASSSAPQGSSYNEQFF. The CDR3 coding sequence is TGCGCCAGCAGCTCCGCTCCACAGGGGAGCTCCTACAATGAGCAGTTCTTC.

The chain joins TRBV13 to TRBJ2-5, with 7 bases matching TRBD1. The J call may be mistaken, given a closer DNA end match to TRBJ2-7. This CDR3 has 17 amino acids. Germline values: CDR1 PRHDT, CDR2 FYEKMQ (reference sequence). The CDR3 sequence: CASSLGLQGTVAYEQYF. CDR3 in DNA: TGTGCCAGCAGCTTAGGCCTACAGGGGACGGTGGCCTACGAGCAGTACTTC.

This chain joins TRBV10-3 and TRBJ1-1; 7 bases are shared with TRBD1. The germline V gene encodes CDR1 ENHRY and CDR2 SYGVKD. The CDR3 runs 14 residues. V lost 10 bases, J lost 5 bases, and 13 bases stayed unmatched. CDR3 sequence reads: CASASTGMGTEAFF. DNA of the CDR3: TGTGCCAGTGCCTCGACAGGGATGGGAACTGAAGCTTTCTTT.

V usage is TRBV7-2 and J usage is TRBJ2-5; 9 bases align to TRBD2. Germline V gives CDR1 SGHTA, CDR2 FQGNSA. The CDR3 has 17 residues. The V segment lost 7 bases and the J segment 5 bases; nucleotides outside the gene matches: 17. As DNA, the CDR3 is TGTGCCAGCACCTTCCTCGGACTAGCGCTGAGCGGGGAGACCCAGTACTTC. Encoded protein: CASTFLGLALSGETQYF. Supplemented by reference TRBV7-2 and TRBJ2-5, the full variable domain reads GAGVSQSPSNKVTEKGKDVELRCDPISGHTALYWYRQSLGQGLEFLIYFQGNSAPDKSGLPSDRFSAERTGGSVSTLTIQRTQQEDSAVYLCASTFLGLALSGETQYFGPGTRLLVL.

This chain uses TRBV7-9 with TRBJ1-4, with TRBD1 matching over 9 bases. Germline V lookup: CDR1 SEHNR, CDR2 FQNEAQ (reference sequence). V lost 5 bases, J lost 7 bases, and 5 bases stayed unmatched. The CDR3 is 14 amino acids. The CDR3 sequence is CASSPQGASEKLFF. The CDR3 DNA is TGTGCCAGCAGCCCACAGGGGGCGTCTGAAAAACTGTTTTTT.

CDR3 coding DNA: TGTGCCAGCTCACCCGAGAGCAATCAGCCCCAGCATTTT. Protein sequence: CASSPESNQPQHF. The V and J genes are TRBV18 and TRBJ1-5; D is ambiguous. The CDR3 length is 13 residues. Germline CDR1 reads KGHSH; CDR2 reads LQKENI. V was trimmed by 3 bases and J by 1 base, leaving 4 bases between them.

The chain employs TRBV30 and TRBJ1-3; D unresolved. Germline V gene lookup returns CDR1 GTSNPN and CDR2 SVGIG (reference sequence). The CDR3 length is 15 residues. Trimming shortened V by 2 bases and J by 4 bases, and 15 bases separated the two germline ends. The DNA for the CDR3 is TGTGCCTGGAGTAAGGCGGCAAGCCCCGGAAACACCATATATTTT. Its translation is CAWSKAASPGNTIYF. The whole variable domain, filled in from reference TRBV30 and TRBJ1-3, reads SQTIHQWPATLVQPVGSPLSLECTVEGTSNPNLYWYRQAAGRGLQLLFYSVGIGQISSEVPQNLSASRPQDRQFILSSKKLLLSDSGFYLCAWSKAASPGNTIYFGEGSWLTVV.

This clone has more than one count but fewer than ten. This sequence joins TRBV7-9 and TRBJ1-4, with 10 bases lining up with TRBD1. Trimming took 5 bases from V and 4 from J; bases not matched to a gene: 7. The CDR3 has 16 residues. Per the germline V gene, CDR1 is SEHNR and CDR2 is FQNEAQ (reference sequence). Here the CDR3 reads CASSPARTGGNEKLFF. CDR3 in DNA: TGTGCCAGCAGCCCCGCCCGGACAGGGGGTAATGAAAAACTGTTTTTT.

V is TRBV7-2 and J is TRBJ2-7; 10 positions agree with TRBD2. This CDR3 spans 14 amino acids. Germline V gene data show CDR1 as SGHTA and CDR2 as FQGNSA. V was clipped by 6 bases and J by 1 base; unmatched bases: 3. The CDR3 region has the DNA TGTGCCAGCAGTACTAGCGGGGCTTCCTACGAGCAGTACTTC. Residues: CASSTSGASYEQYF.

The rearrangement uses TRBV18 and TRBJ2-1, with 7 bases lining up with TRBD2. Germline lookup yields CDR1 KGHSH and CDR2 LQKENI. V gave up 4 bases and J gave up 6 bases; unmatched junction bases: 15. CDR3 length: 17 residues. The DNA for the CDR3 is TGTGCCAGCTCACGAAGCGTCGCGTCGTCGGGGGGCAATGAGCAGTTCTTC. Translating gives CASSRSVASSGGNEQFF.

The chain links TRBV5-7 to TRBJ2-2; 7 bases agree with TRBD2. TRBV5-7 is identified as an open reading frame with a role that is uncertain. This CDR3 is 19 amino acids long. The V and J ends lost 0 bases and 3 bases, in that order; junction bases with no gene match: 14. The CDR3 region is CASSLAQGRASGHTGELFF. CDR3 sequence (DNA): TGTGCCAGCAGCTTGGCTCAAGGGCGGGCTAGCGGTCACACCGGGGAGCTGTTTTTT.

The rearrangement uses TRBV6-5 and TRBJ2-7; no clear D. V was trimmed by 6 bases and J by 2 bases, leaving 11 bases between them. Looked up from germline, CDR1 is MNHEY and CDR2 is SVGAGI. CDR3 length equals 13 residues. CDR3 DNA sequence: TGTGCCAGCAGCCTAGGCCCCACCTACGAGCAGTACTTC. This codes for CASSLGPTYEQYF.

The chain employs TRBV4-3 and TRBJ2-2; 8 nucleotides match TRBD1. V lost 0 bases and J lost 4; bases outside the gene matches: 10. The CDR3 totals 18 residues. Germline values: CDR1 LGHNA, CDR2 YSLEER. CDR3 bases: TGCGCCAGCAGCCAAGATGCAGCAGGGGGCACAGGCACCGGGGAGCTGTTTTTT. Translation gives CASSQDAAGGTGTGELFF.

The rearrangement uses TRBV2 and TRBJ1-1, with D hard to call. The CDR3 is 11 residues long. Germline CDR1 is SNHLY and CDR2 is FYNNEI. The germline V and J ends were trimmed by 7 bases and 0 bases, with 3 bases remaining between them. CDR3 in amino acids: CASTLNTEAFF. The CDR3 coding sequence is TGTGCCAGCACCTTGAACACTGAAGCTTTCTTT.

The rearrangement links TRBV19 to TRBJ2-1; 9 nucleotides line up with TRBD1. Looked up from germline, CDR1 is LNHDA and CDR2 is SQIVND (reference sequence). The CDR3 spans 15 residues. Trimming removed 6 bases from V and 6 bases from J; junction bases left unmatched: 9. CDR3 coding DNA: TGTGCCAGTAGAGACAGGGACAGGGAAGGCAATGAGCAGTTCTTC. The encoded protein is CASRDRDREGNEQFF.

CDR3 amino acids: CASSSQWGDQDTQYF. CDR3 DNA: TGTGCCAGCAGCTCTCAATGGGGGGACCAAGATACGCAGTATTTT. The rearrangement links TRBV7-9 to TRBJ2-3; the D gene is possibly TRBD2 (6 bases). CDR1 is SEHNR, CDR2 FQNEAQ, per germline (reference sequence). The CDR3 loop spans 15 amino acids. V was trimmed by 4 bases and J by 5 bases, leaving 16 bases between them.

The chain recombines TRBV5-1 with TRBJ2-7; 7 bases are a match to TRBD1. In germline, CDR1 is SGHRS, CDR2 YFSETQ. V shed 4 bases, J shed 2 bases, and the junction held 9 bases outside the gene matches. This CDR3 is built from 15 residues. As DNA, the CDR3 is TGCGCCAGCAGCCTTGGGACAGAGCCACCCTACGAGCAGTACTTC. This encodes CASSLGTEPPYEQYF. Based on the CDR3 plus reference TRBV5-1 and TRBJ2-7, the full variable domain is KAGVTQTPRYLIKTRGQQVTLSCSPISGHRSVSWYQQTPGQGLQFLFEYFSETQRNKGNFPGRFSGRQFSNSRSEMNVSTLELGDSALYLCASSLGTEPPYEQYFGPGTRLTVT.

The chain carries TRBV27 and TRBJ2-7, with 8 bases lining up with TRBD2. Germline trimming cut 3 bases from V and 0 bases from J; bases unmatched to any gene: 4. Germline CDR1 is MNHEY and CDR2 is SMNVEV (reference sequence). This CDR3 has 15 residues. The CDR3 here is CASSLGGRSSYEQYF. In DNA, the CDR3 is TGTGCCAGCAGTTTGGGCGGGAGGTCCTCCTACGAGCAGTACTTC.